These 8 T cell receptor beta chains were sequenced from one sample in a study of shared clonotypes between healthy human individuals. The naive CD8 population came from CD45RO-negative cells selected for CCR7, without terminally differentiated effector memory CD45RA+ cells. TCRdb's copy holds only in-frame clones and misses some; the assay was immunoSEQ multiplex PCR. The table records about 1,800,000 clones, approximately 94% of them present only once. The sequenced sample consisted of naive CD8+ T cells sorted from blood. The receptors shown here come from a young man in good health.

This chain links TRBV6-1 with TRBJ2-1; TRBD2 aligns across 9 bases. The CDR3 is made up of 16 amino acids. From germline, CDR1 is MNHNS and CDR2 SASEGT. V lost 1 base to trimming and J lost 5 bases; unmatched junction nucleotides: 6. In DNA form, the CDR3 reads TGTGCCAGCAGTGAAGGGCCTAGCGGGGCAAACAATGAGCAGTTCTTC. Its protein is CASSEGPSGANNEQFF.

This sequence joins TRBV7-6 and TRBJ1-4, with D unresolved. V lost 4 bases and J 6 bases, leaving 12 bases between the germline ends. Germline CDR1 and CDR2: SGHVS and FNYEAQ. CDR3 length equals 14 residues. Written as DNA, the CDR3 is TGTGCCAGCAGCTCTCAGGCCAGAGATGAAAAACTGTTTTTT. It translates to CASSSQARDEKLFF.

The chain uses TRBV6-5 and TRBJ2-3; weak D call: TRBD2 (5 bases). Trimming shortened V by 2 bases and J by 2 bases, and 8 bases separated the two germline ends. The CDR3 loop spans 14 amino acids. The V gene's germline CDR1 is MNHEY and CDR2 SVGAGI. The CDR3 is CASSYGSDTDTQYF. In DNA form, the CDR3 reads TGTGCCAGCAGTTACGGTAGCGACACAGATACGCAGTATTTT.

The chain combines TRBV6-6 with TRBJ2-7; the match to TRBD1 covers 12 bases. Germline lookup yields CDR1 MNHNY and CDR2 SVGAGI (reference sequence). This CDR3 has 15 residues. Unmatched junction bases numbered 7, after V lost 5 bases and J lost 5 bases. This chain's CDR3 is CASSPLGTGGDEQYF. The CDR3 nucleotides are TGTGCCAGCAGTCCTCTAGGGACAGGGGGCGACGAGCAGTACTTC.

The V and J genes are TRBV27 and TRBJ1-5; no reliable D call. The CDR3 is 14 residues long. Trimming removed 3 bases at V and 2 bases at J, with 8 bases between. CDR1 and CDR2 from the germline V gene are MNHEY and SMNVEV (reference sequence). The CDR3 protein is CASSFSWGNQPQHF. The CDR3 DNA follows: TGTGCCAGCAGTTTTAGCTGGGGCAATCAGCCCCAGCATTTT.

The chain couples TRBV15 to TRBJ2-7; no reliable D call. CDR1 is LNHNV and CDR2 is YYDKDF in the germline V gene (reference sequence). Trimming cost V 0 bases and J 0 bases, with 12 bases left between them. The CDR3 spans 16 residues. CDR3 residues: CATSRDTLSSSYEQYF. CDR3 nucleotides: TGTGCCACCAGCAGAGATACCCTATCGAGCTCCTACGAGCAGTACTTC.

Worth noting for this clone: The sample contains more than one DNA sequence encoding this CDR3. This rearrangement joins TRBV4-1 to TRBJ1-5; D remains ambiguous. The CDR3 length is 14 residues. V was trimmed by 4 bases and J by 4 bases, leaving 11 bases between them. Germline V CDR1 and CDR2: MGHRA, YSYEKL. CDR3 sequence reads: CASSPRQGNQPQHF. Here the CDR3 DNA reads TGCGCCAGCAGCCCGAGACAAGGGAATCAGCCCCAGCATTTT.

This clone was found once. V and J are TRBV9 and TRBJ2-1; tentatively, D is TRBD1 or TRBD2 (5 bases each). There are 12 residues in the CDR3. Trimming took off 8 bases at V and 5 bases at J, with 11 bases between the two ends. Per the germline V gene, CDR1 is SGDLS and CDR2 is YYNGEE. The CDR3 spells CASGATNNEQFF. DNA for the CDR3: TGTGCCAGTGGGGCGACTAACAATGAGCAGTTCTTC. The entire variable domain, with the rest obtained from reference TRBV9 and TRBJ2-1, is as follows: DSGVTQTPKHLITATGQRVTLRCSPRSGDLSVYWYQQSLDQGLQFLIQYYNGEERAKGNILERFSAQQFPDLHSELNLSSLELGDSALYFCASGATNNEQFFGPGTRLTVL.